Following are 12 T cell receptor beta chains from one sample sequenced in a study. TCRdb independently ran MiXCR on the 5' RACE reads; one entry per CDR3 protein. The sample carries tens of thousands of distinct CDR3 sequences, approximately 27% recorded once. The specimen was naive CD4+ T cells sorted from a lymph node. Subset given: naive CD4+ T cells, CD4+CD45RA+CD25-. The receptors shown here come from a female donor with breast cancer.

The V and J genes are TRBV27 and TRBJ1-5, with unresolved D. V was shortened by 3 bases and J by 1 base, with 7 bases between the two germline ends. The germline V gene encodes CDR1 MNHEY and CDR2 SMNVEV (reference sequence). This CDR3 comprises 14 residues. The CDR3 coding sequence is TGTGCCAGCAGTTTTCAGGAAAGCAATCAGCCCCAGCATTTT. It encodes CASSFQESNQPQHF.

Written as DNA, the CDR3 is TGTGCCAGCAGCTTAGGGGTGGACGGGGAGCTGTTTTTT. This gives the protein CASSLGVDGELFF. The chain uses TRBV7-3 and TRBJ2-2; the D is unclear. Germline CDR1 and CDR2: SGHTA and FQGTGA. The CDR3 length is 13 residues. V gave up 2 bases and J gave up 7 bases, with 8 bases separating them.

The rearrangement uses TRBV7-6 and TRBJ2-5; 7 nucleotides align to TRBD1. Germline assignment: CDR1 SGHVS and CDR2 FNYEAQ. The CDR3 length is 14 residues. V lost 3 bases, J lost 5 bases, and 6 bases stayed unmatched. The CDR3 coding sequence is TGTGCCAGCAGCTTGACAGGGATGGGGGAGACCCAGTACTTC. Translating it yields CASSLTGMGETQYF.

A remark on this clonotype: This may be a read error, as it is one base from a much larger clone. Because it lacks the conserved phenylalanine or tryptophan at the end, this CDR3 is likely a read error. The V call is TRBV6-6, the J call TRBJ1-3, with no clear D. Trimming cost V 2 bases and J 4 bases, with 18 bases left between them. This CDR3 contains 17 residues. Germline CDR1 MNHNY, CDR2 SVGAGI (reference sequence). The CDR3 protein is CASSYLATGGGGNTIYL. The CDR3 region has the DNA TGTGCCAGCAGTTACCTCGCAACTGGCGGTGGGGGAAACACCATATATCTT.

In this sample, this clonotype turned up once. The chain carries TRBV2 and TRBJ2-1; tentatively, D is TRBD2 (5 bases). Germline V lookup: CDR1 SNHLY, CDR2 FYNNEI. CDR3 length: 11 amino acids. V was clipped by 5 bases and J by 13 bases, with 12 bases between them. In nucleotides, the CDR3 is TGTGCCAGCAGTTCGGAGGACTCACAGTTCTTC. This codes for CASSSEDSQFF.

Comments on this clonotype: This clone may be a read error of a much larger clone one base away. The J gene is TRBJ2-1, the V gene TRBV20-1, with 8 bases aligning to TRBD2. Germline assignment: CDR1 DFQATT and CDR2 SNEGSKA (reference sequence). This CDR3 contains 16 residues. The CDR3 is CSALTTAGGSYNKQFF. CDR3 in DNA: TGCAGTGCTCTTACAACCGCGGGGGGTTCCTACAATAAGCAGTTCTTC.

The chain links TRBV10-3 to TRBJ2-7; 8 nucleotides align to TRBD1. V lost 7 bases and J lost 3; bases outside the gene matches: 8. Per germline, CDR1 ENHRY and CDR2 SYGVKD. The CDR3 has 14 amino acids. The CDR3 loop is CAITQGQENYEQYF. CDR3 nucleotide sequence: TGTGCCATCACACAGGGACAGGAGAACTACGAGCAGTACTTC.

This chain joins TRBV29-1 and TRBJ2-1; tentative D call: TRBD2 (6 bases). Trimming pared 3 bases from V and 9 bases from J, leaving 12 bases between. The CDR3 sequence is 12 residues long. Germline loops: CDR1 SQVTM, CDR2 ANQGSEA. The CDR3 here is CSVEGLGGEQFF. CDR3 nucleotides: TGCAGCGTTGAGGGACTGGGGGGTGAGCAGTTCTTC.

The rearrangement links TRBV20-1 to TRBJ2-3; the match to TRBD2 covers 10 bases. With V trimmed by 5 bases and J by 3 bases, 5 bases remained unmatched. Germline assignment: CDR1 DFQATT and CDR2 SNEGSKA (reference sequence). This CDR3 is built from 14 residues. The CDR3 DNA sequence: TGCAGTGCTCCCACTAGCGGGGCAACAGATACGCAGTATTTT. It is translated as CSAPTSGATDTQYF.

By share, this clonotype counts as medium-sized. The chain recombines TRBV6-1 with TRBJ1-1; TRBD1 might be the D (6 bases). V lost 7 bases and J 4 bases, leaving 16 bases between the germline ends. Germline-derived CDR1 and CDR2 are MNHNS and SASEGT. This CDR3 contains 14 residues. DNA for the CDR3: TGTGCCAGCACCTTGCGGGGAGGGGGCACTGAAGCTTTCTTT. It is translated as CASTLRGGGTEAFF.

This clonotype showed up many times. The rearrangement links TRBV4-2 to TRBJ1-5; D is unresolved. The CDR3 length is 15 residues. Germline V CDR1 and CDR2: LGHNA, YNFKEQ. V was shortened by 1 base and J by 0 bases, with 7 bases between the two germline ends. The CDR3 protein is CASSQVHDSNQPQHF. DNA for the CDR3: TGTGCCAGCAGCCAAGTCCACGATAGCAATCAGCCCCAGCATTTT.

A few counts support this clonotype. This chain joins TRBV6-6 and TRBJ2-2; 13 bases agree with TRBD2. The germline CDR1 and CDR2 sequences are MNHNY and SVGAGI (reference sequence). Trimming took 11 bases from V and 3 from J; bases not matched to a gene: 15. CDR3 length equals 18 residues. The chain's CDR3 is CAATTTSGRAVYTGELFF. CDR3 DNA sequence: TGTGCCGCAACCACTACTAGCGGGAGGGCCGTGTACACCGGGGAGCTGTTTTTT.